This TCR beta chain stems from a study of memory CD8 T cells in hepatitis C reinfection. Looking at the study overall: HCV reinfection meant a positive HCV RNA test after two negative tests at least 60 days apart. Overall study results and limits: Conclusions on public clonotypes and secondary clearance were not definitive with a handful of donors.

This clone has a single count. Its specificity is unknown. V shed 4 bases and J shed 7 bases, with 16 bases lying between them. The CDR3 length is 14 residues. Germline CDR1 is MNHEY and CDR2 is SMNVEV (reference sequence). Time point defined: pre-reinfection, 55 to 20 weeks before reinfection detection. Sorted cells were sequenced directly ex vivo without any in vitro expansion. Libraries were prepared by immunoSEQ multiplex PCR; TCRdb keeps only in-frame clonotypes and omits some of them. Found here are tens of thousands of clones, nearly 90% of them singletons; the top ten hold roughly 1%. The sequenced sample was naive CD8+ T cells sorted from blood. The receptor was isolated from a man between 18 and 29 years old with hepatitis C virus infection. The V gene is TRBV27, the J gene TRBJ2-5, with D maybe TRBD1 (5 bases). CDR3: CASSSPLGLGTQYF. CDR3 nucleotides: TGTGCCAGCAGTTCCCCCCTGGGGCTAGGGACCCAGTACTTC.